The sequence of this TCR beta chain was determined in a study of blood T cell repertoires in COVID-19. Measured with immunoSEQ multiplex PCR; TCRdb has only the in-frame clones, and not every one. This sample has hundreds of thousands of clones, with about 92% found just once. Self-reported history from a screening survey and questionnaire set each donor's cohort. There are 16 residues in the CDR3. The V gene lost 5 bases and the J gene lost 0 bases, with 15 bases spanning the gap. Germline CDR1 reads LGHDT; CDR2 reads YNNKEL (reference sequence). Sequencing was performed on PBMCs or T cells enriched from blood (not recorded which). The chain carries TRBV3-1 (or the pseudogene TRBV3-2) and TRBJ2-3; TRBD1 might be the D (5 bases). This TCR was sampled from a man between 60 and 75 years old who had recovered from COVID-19. CDR3 protein: CASSSGLQKSTDTQYF. In DNA form, the CDR3 reads TGTGCCAGCAGCTCAGGGCTACAGAAAAGCACAGATACGCAGTATTTT.